This TCR beta chain was documented in a study of T cell responses to AZD1222 COVID-19 vaccine. Study conclusions and caveats: The study reported that nearly half of spike-specific TCRs target unmutated variant regions. Mostly white British, mostly female donors; authors suggested clonal diversity may be underestimated.

As to this clone: The antigen is undetermined.

Data came from immunoSEQ multiplex PCR; TCRdb stores just in-frame clones and leaves some out. The sample lists about 140,000 clones; around 90% were seen once. CDR1 is SGHTA, CDR2 FQGNSA, per germline. The length of the CDR3 is 16 residues. Losses at the gene ends were 4 bases for V and 4 bases for J; bases not matched to a gene: 11. Here the sequenced sample was peripheral blood, taken 28 days after the second AZD1222 dose. This sequence joins TRBV7-2 and TRBJ2-7, with 9 bases fitting TRBD2. The sequence derives from an adult who received the AZD1222 COVID-19 vaccine. The CDR3 bases are TGTGCCAGCAGCTCTGGATGGGCGGGAGGGCGATACGAGCAGTACTTC. Translated, it gives CASSSGWAGGRYEQYF. Variable domain in full (rest from reference TRBV7-2 and TRBJ2-7): GAGVSQSPSNKVTEKGKDVELRCDPISGHTALYWYRQSLGQGLEFLIYFQGNSAPDKSGLPSDRFSAERTGGSVSTLTIQRTQQEDSAVYLCASSSGWAGGRYEQYFGPGTRLTVT.